The 14 T cell receptor beta chains in this list originate from one sample, sequenced in a study of cytomegalovirus exposure and HLA in healthy donors. PCR amplification relied on 60 Vbeta primers (plus 13 Jbeta primers). The assay was immunoSEQ multiplex PCR, and TCRdb's table has in-frame clones only and misses some. This table has under 250,000 clones, over 75% appearing once. The sequenced sample consisted of PBMCs. The receptors shown here come from a woman in her 50s in good health and CMV-seropositive.

The chain employs TRBV7-2 and TRBJ2-2; D may be TRBD1 (6 bases). The CDR3 contains 15 residues. Germline V gene data show CDR1 as SGHTA and CDR2 as FQGNSA. V was shortened by 3 bases and J by 5 bases, with 13 bases between the two germline ends. The CDR3 DNA reads as TGTGCCAGCAGCTTCACAGGGTATCGGACCGGGGAGCTGTTTTTT. Its protein product is CASSFTGYRTGELFF.

This chain uses TRBV28 with TRBJ1-1, with D perhaps TRBD1 (6 bases). This CDR3 spans 15 amino acids. The V and J ends lost 3 bases and 4 bases respectively, with 15 bases between them. The V gene's germline CDR1 is MDHEN and CDR2 SYDVKM. In DNA form, the CDR3 reads TGTGCCAGCAGTTTGGGCAGGGGAGTTGTCACTGAAGCTTTCTTT. It encodes CASSLGRGVVTEAFF.

V and J are TRBV20-1 and TRBJ1-2; D call uncertain. Looked up from germline, CDR1 is DFQATT and CDR2 is SNEGSKA (reference sequence). The V and J ends lost 3 bases and 10 bases respectively, with 12 bases between them. CDR3 length equals 11 residues. CDR3 in amino acids: CSASVWPDYTF. CDR3 in DNA: TGCAGTGCTAGTGTGTGGCCAGACTACACCTTC.

The V call is TRBV7-2, the J call TRBJ1-2; D is unclear. There are 15 residues in the CDR3. In germline, CDR1 is SGHTA, CDR2 FQGNSA. V shed 0 bases and J shed 3 bases, with 11 bases lying between them. CDR3 sequence: CASSLARGIHYGYTF. In DNA, the CDR3 is TGTGCCAGCAGCTTAGCGCGAGGGATTCACTATGGCTACACCTTC.

This clone was counted once. The chain carries TRBV7-2 and TRBJ2-7; D might be TRBD2 (7 bases). Trimming took off 3 bases at V and 5 bases at J, with 14 bases between the two ends. Germline V lookup: CDR1 SGHTA, CDR2 FQGNSA. The CDR3 is 14 amino acids. The CDR3 region has the DNA TGTGCCAGCAGCTTGGGGGGGGGCGGGAACGAGCAGTACTTC. Protein product: CASSLGGGGNEQYF.

The V call is TRBV19, the J call TRBJ2-2; 8 nucleotides match TRBD1. The CDR3 is made up of 15 amino acids. The junction had 8 bases not matched to a gene; V was cut back by 4 bases and J by 7 bases. Germline CDR1 and CDR2: LNHDA and SQIVND (reference sequence). Here the CDR3 DNA reads TGTGCCAGTAGTACTCAGGACAGGGATAACGGGGAGCTGTTTTTT. The encoded protein is CASSTQDRDNGELFF.

This clone showed up just a few times. The chain recombines TRBV4-1 with TRBJ1-3, with D possibly matching TRBD1 (6 bases). V was clipped by 2 bases and J by 6 bases, with 17 bases between them. Germline V gives CDR1 MGHRA, CDR2 YSYEKL. This CDR3 contains 16 residues. This CDR3 is CASSQNPGVDKNTIYF. The CDR3 nucleotides are TGCGCCAGCAGCCAAAATCCAGGGGTAGATAAAAACACCATATATTTT.

With regard to this clone: The junction and the germline gene differ at one end; a read error may be behind it. Other DNA sequences of this sample code for an identical CDR3. The chain couples TRBV5-4 to TRBJ2-6; D may match TRBD1 or TRBD2 (6 bases each). This CDR3 has 14 residues. Germline lookup yields CDR1 SGHNT and CDR2 YYREEE (reference sequence). CDR3 sequence (DNA): TGTGCCAGTAGCTTGGGGGGCTGGGCCAACGTCCTGACTTTC. As protein: CASSLGGWANVLTF.

The CDR3 DNA is TGTGCCAGTAGGCCGGCGGGGGATAGCAATCAGCCCCAGCATTTT. It encodes CASRPAGDSNQPQHF. The rearrangement links TRBV19 to TRBJ1-5; tentative D call: TRBD1 (5 bases). Germline values: CDR1 LNHDA, CDR2 SQIVND (reference sequence). The CDR3 loop spans 15 amino acids. V lost 6 bases and J lost 0, with 12 bases in between. Looking up the rest from reference TRBV19 and TRBJ1-5 gives the full variable domain: DGGITQSPKYLFRKEGQNVTLSCEQNLNHDAMYWYRQDPGQGLRLIYYSQIVNDFQKGDIAEGYSVSREKKESFPLTVTSAQKNPTAFYLCASRPAGDSNQPQHFGDGTRLSIL.

This chain links TRBV5-8 with TRBJ2-5; no firm D call. The ends were cut back, 2 bases at V and 2 bases at J, with 7 bases in the middle. This CDR3 comprises 13 residues. CDR1 is SGHTS and CDR2 is YDEGEE in the germline V gene. Here the CDR3 reads CASSLGRQETQYF. The CDR3 DNA sequence: TGTGCCAGCAGCTTAGGCAGGCAAGAGACCCAGTACTTC.

The chain carries TRBV7-3 and TRBJ1-1; D is undetermined. This CDR3 contains 15 residues. Germline lookup yields CDR1 SGHTA and CDR2 FQGTGA. V was shortened by 5 bases and J by 4 bases, with 17 bases between the two germline ends. The CDR3 coding sequence is TGTGCCAGCAGCCTTGCTTCCGGGTTCGGCACTGAAGCTTTCTTT. As protein: CASSLASGFGTEAFF.

As regards this clone: At one boundary the junction diverges from the germline segment, which might be a read error. CDR3: CASKSYNSPLHF. In nucleotides, the CDR3 is TGTGCCAGCAAGTCCTATAATTCGCCCCTCCACTTT. The rearrangement links TRBV6-5 to TRBJ1-6; D gene ambiguous. The CDR3 spans 12 residues. Per germline, CDR1 MNHEY and CDR2 SVGAGI.

The chain couples TRBV4-2 to TRBJ1-2, with a weak D call TRBD1 (5 bases). Looked up from germline, CDR1 is LGHNA and CDR2 is YNFKEQ. The CDR3 is made up of 15 amino acids. With 0 bases removed from V and 0 bases from J, the gap between germline ends came to 8 bases. CDR3 nucleotides: TGTGCCAGCAGCCAAGATCCGGGGGCTAACTATGGCTACACCTTC. Encoded protein: CASSQDPGANYGYTF.

The chain couples TRBV6-5 to TRBJ2-7; 7 bases agree with TRBD1. This CDR3 spans 15 amino acids. The germline V gene has CDR1 MNHEY and CDR2 SVGAGI. J lost 3 bases, V lost 6 bases, and 11 bases had no gene match. CDR3 sequence reads: CASRPADRVFYEQYF. The CDR3 bases are TGTGCCAGCAGACCGGCTGACAGGGTTTTCTACGAGCAGTACTTC.